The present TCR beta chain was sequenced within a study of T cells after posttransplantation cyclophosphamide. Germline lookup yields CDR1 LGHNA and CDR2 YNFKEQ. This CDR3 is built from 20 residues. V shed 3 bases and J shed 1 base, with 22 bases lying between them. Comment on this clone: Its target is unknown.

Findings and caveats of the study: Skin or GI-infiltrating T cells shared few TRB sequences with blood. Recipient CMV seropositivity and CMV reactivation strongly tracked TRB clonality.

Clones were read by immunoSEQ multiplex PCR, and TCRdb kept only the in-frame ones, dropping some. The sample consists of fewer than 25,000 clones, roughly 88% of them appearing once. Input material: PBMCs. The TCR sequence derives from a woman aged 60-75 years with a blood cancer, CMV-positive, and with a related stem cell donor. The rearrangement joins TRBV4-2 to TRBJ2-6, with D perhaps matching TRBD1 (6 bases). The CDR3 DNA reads TGTGCCAGCAGCCAGGAGCCTACCGGGACACTACCGTCTGGGGCCAACGTCCTGACTTTC. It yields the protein CASSQEPTGTLPSGANVLTF.